The 3 T cell receptor beta chains below come from one sample, sequenced in a study of blood T cells in healthy people across ages. Next came a second PCR, run for about 7 to 12 cycles, which used a sample-barcoded 5' primer along with a J-beta primer mix. TCRdb called the 5' RACE reads again in MiXCR, with one record for every CDR3 protein. Of roughly 700,000 distinct CDR3 sequences listed, 25% were seen once; the top ten hold under 9.5%. A further study also used this sample, focusing on T cells of mothers and their children.

The sample comprised blood. The receptors shown here come from a boy between 10 and 17 years old in good health.

This clonotype was seen only a few times. CDR3 nucleotides: TGTGCCAGCAGCTCTGACGGACTTCCGACAGATACGCAGTATTTT. Encoded protein: CASSSDGLPTDTQYF. The J gene is TRBJ2-3, the V gene TRBV9, with D tentatively TRBD2 (5 bases). The V end lost 4 bases, the J end lost 3 bases, and 15 bases lay between the germline ends. From germline, CDR1 is SGDLS and CDR2 YYNGEE. The CDR3 runs 15 residues. The complete variable domain, with remaining parts taken from reference TRBV9 and TRBJ2-3, reads DSGVTQTPKHLITATGQRVTLRCSPRSGDLSVYWYQQSLDQGLQFLIQYYNGEERAKGNILERFSAQQFPDLHSELNLSSLELGDSALYFCASSSDGLPTDTQYFGPGTRLTVL.

The chain employs TRBV2 and TRBJ1-4; D not resolved. Germline CDR1 SNHLY, CDR2 FYNNEI. Trimming shortened V by 3 bases and J by 7 bases, and 12 bases separated the two germline ends. CDR3 size: 14 residues. CDR3 loop: CASSDTTGSEKLFF. As DNA, the CDR3 is TGTGCCAGCAGTGACACTACGGGGTCTGAAAAACTGTTTTTT.

This rearrangement joins TRBV28 to TRBJ1-2; 7 bases are a match to TRBD1. V shed 3 bases and J 3 bases; nucleotides not matched to a gene: 19. Per germline, CDR1 MDHEN and CDR2 SYDVKM. This CDR3 has 19 residues. The CDR3 coding sequence is TGTGCCAGCAGTTTTTCTCCCCGGGACAGCATGGGATTCCACTATGGCTACACCTTC. Protein: CASSFSPRDSMGFHYGYTF.